This TCR beta chain originates from a study of T cells in Graves' hyperthyroidism and ophthalmopathy. TCR beta CDR3 sequences were amplified from RNA transcripts. Researchers ran a first-round RT-PCR on the TCR CDR3 using the HTBI primer set. TCRdb itself ran the multiplex PCR reads through MiXCR, one entry per CDR3 protein. The data contain some 560,000 distinct CDR3 sequences, 14% of them seen just once; the ten biggest clones take up approximately 15%. The V segment lost 6 bases and the J segment 2 bases; nucleotides outside the gene matches: 8. Germline V gives CDR1 MNHNS, CDR2 SASEGT. The CDR3 is made up of 15 amino acids. Study results and caveats: The authors' 13 V-J model separated ophthalmopathy from stable hyperthyroidism.

If no ophthalmopathy progression occurred within 18 months, Graves' hyperthyroidism was stable. Patients aged 18 to 65 had newly diagnosed hyperthyroidism lasting under 2 months. The source of the PBMCs was around 9 ml of fresh peripheral blood. Ten or more counts support this clonotype. As yet, its antigen is unknown. This chain connects TRBV6-1 to TRBJ2-7; 9 bases map to TRBD2. The sequence derives from a woman between 40 and 55 years old with Graves' hyperthyroidism. The sequencing input was blood. The CDR3 DNA reads TGTGCCAGCAGACAAAGCGGGAGGAACACCTACGAGCAGTACTTC. Protein: CASRQSGRNTYEQYF.